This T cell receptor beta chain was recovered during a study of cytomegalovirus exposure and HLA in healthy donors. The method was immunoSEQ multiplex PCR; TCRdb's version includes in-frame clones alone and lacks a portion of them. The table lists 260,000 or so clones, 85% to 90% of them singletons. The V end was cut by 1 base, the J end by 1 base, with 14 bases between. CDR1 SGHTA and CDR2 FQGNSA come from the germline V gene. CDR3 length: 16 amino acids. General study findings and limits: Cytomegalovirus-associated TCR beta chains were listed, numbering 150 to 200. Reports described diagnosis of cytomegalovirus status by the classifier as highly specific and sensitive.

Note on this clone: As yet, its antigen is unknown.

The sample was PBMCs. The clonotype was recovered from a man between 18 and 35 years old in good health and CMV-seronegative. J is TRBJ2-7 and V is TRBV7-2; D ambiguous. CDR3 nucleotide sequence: TGTGCCAGCAGCTTAGTCTCCGGTACCTATTCCTACGAGCAGTACTTC. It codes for CASSLVSGTYSYEQYF.